What follows describes a single T cell receptor beta chain. What it binds is unknown. This sample stems from a study of T cell responses to AZD1222 COVID-19 vaccine. After removal of 5 bases from V and 2 bases from J, the junction contained 8 bases not matched to a gene. This CDR3 comprises 15 residues. The germline CDR1 and CDR2 sequences are SGHAT and FQNNGV. Whole-study findings and limits: Donors skewed white British and female; clonal diversity was possibly underestimated. Spike-specific TCR breadth and depth went up after people got two AZD1222 doses. There were repertoire samples only from the period after the peak T cell response.

Using immunoSEQ multiplex PCR, the repertoire was profiled, and TCRdb retains in-frame clones only, with some absent. Of some 150,000 clones listed, 92% were seen once; the top ten hold roughly 4.4%. V gene TRBV11-2 combines with J gene TRBJ2-7, with TRBD1 matching over 8 bases. The material was peripheral blood, obtained on day 0 of MenACWY control vaccination. This clonotype was sampled from an adult in good health. The CDR3 spells CASSRSGGGTYEQYF. For the CDR3, the DNA is TGTGCCAGCAGCCGCTCAGGGGGCGGGACCTACGAGCAGTACTTC.